Following are 20 T cell receptor beta chains from one sample sequenced in a study of cytotoxic CD8 clonotypes in ibrutinib-treated CLL (dated by TCRdb to the early 2020s). Preparation of the library involved the immunoSEQ multiplex PCR assay. The source is immuneACCESS, and TCRdb retained only in-frame sequences with V and J called. Part of the clones is not carried over; for the studies checked, unresolved V genes explain less than half of this, and the remainder is unexplained. The sample includes approximately 74,000 clones, with approximately 80% observed a single time. The leading ten clones occupy 6% to 9% of the sample. The time point label on this specimen signifies: progressive disease on ibrutinib. The source was PBMCs, collected at disease progression, from a patient treated with ibrutinib. These receptors all come from a human donor with chronic lymphocytic leukemia.

The chain is built from TRBV6-6 and TRBJ1-2; D unresolved. V was trimmed by 6 bases and J by 0 bases, leaving 8 bases between them. The CDR3 loop spans 13 amino acids. CDR1 is MNHNY and CDR2 is SVGAGI in the germline V gene (reference sequence). The CDR3 coding sequence is TGTGCCAGCAGATCCGGGCCTAACTATGGCTACACCTTC. It specifies CASRSGPNYGYTF.

This rearrangement joins TRBV2 to TRBJ2-7; 8 bases align to TRBD1. In germline, CDR1 is SNHLY, CDR2 FYNNEI. The CDR3 covers 15 residues. Germline trimming cut 8 bases from V and 2 bases from J; bases unmatched to any gene: 11. CDR3 sequence (DNA): TGTGCCAGCGAATCTTCCAAGACAGGGGCCTACGAGCAGTACTTC. This codes for CASESSKTGAYEQYF.

The genes are TRBV12-5 and TRBJ2-5, with D uncertain. V lost 6 bases, J lost 5 bases, and 10 bases lay in between. Germline V gene lookup returns CDR1 LGHNT and CDR2 FRNRAP. There are 12 residues in the CDR3. CDR3 amino acids: CASGRPGETQYF. CDR3 DNA: TGTGCTAGTGGCCGCCCCGGGGAGACCCAGTACTTC.

CDR3 sequence (DNA): TGTGCCAGCAGCTTGGGGCAGCAGAATGAAAAACTGTTTTTT. It codes for CASSLGQQNEKLFF. The chain combines TRBV5-4 with TRBJ1-4; no reliable D call. The length of the CDR3 is 14 residues. Germline loops: CDR1 SGHNT, CDR2 YYREEE (reference sequence). V lost 0 bases to trimming and J lost 5 bases, with 8 bases between them.

This chain connects TRBV27 to TRBJ2-5; weak D call: TRBD1 (5 bases). The germline V and J ends were trimmed by 2 bases and 3 bases, with 10 bases remaining between them. The CDR3 sequence is 14 residues long. CDR1 and CDR2 (germline): MNHEY, SMNVEV (reference sequence). CDR3: CASSLPHRKETQYF. The CDR3 coding sequence is TGTGCCAGCAGTTTACCCCACAGGAAAGAGACCCAGTACTTC.

V usage is TRBV18 and J usage is TRBJ1-5; perhaps TRBD1 as D (5 bases). The V end was cut by 1 base, the J end by 2 bases, with 6 bases between. Germline assignment: CDR1 KGHSH and CDR2 LQKENI. The CDR3 has 14 amino acids. The chain's CDR3 is CASSPRGGNQPQHF. The CDR3 DNA reads as TGTGCCAGCTCACCACGGGGGGGCAATCAGCCCCAGCATTTT.

The chain has TRBV6-1 and TRBJ1-5; D ambiguous. CDR1 is MNHNS, CDR2 SASEGT, per germline. CDR3 size: 15 residues. Trimming took 1 base from V and 0 from J, leaving 7 bases between them. CDR3 residues: CASSEGSYSNQPQHF. DNA for the CDR3: TGTGCCAGCAGTGAAGGCAGCTATAGCAATCAGCCCCAGCATTTT.

This clone showed up just once. V usage is TRBV18 and J usage is TRBJ1-4; D remains unclear. With 1 base removed from V and 0 bases from J, the gap between germline ends came to 9 bases. The germline V gene has CDR1 KGHSH and CDR2 LQKENI. This CDR3 contains 16 residues. CDR3 loop: CASSPLQSATNEKLFF. For the CDR3, the DNA is TGTGCCAGCTCACCACTCCAGTCTGCAACTAATGAAAAACTGTTTTTT.

This sequence joins TRBV14 and TRBJ2-5, with D maybe TRBD1 (5 bases). The germline CDR1 and CDR2 sequences are SGHDN and FVKESK. V was clipped by 1 base and J by 4 bases, with 13 bases between them. The CDR3 runs to 15 residues. In DNA form, the CDR3 reads TGTGCCAGCAGCCAAGGTACACGTAGGGGAGAGACCCAGTACTTC. This sequence encodes CASSQGTRRGETQYF.

This clone was observed a single time. This chain joins TRBV28 and TRBJ1-1, with 7 bases aligning to TRBD1. There are 14 residues in the CDR3. CDR1 MDHEN and CDR2 SYDVKM come from the germline V gene. With V trimmed by 6 bases and J by 4 bases, 8 bases remained unmatched. The CDR3 DNA reads TGTGCCAGCAGGGGGGGACAGAGGGGCACTGAAGCTTTCTTT. Residues: CASRGGQRGTEAFF.

About this clone: One end of the junction varies from germline; a read error may be responsible. The rearrangement links TRBV15 to TRBJ1-3; D remains unclear. The CDR3 is 13 amino acids. Germline V lookup: CDR1 LNHNV, CDR2 YYDKDF (reference sequence). In nucleotides, the CDR3 is TGTGCCACCAGCAGAGATCCTGCCCGCGAAGTCCGGTTT. Its translation is CATSRDPAREVRF.

This clone was detected a few times. This sequence joins TRBV4-1 and TRBJ1-5; tentatively, D is TRBD1 (5 bases). Trimming left V 2 bases short and J 4 bases short, with 18 bases between. The germline V gene has CDR1 MGHRA and CDR2 YSYEKL. This CDR3 is built from 17 residues. CDR3 protein: CASSQFQGIGGNQPQHF. CDR3 coding DNA: TGCGCCAGCAGCCAATTCCAGGGTATAGGAGGGAATCAGCCCCAGCATTTT.

This clone has just a few counts. This chain links TRBV2 with TRBJ1-3; D unclear. This CDR3 is built from 12 residues. Germline lookup yields CDR1 SNHLY and CDR2 FYNNEI. Trimming cost V 6 bases and J 3 bases, with 6 bases left between them. The DNA of the CDR3 is TGTGCCAGCAGGGCACTTGGAAACACCATATATTTT. It codes for CASRALGNTIYF.

This clone has only one observation. This chain connects TRBV28 to TRBJ2-7; D perhaps matches TRBD2 (6 bases). Germline V CDR1 and CDR2: MDHEN, SYDVKM. V was shortened by 7 bases and J by 6 bases, with 16 bases between the two germline ends. The CDR3 extends over 13 amino acids. The CDR3 region is CASILGGKTEQYF. The CDR3 region has the DNA TGTGCCAGCATTCTGGGGGGTAAAACCGAGCAGTACTTC. Combining the CDR3 with reference TRBV28 and TRBJ2-7 gives the whole variable domain DVKVTQSSRYLVKRTGEKVFLECVQDMDHENMFWYRQDPGLGLRLIYFSYDVKMKEKGDIPEGYSVSREKKERFSLILESASTNQTSMYLCASILGGKTEQYFGPGTRLTVT.

The V call is TRBV7-9, the J call TRBJ2-7; perhaps TRBD2 as D (6 bases). Germline CDR1 SEHNR, CDR2 FQNEAQ (reference sequence). Between the trimmed V and J ends, which lost 2 bases and 13 bases, there was a span of 18 bases. The CDR3 is 13 residues long. The CDR3 coding sequence is TGTGCCAGCAGCTTATGGGGGGATGCTTCCGAATACTTC. Translation gives CASSLWGDASEYF.

The CDR3 here is CASRGQAGQETQYF. The CDR3 DNA reads TGCGCCAGCAGGGGGCAAGCGGGGCAAGAGACCCAGTACTTC. The chain has TRBV5-1 and TRBJ2-5; 7 bases align to TRBD2. This CDR3 is built from 14 residues. Trimming cost V 5 bases and J 2 bases; bases outside gene matches: 6. The germline V gene has CDR1 SGHRS and CDR2 YFSETQ. The complete variable domain, with remaining parts taken from reference TRBV5-1 and TRBJ2-5, reads KAGVTQTPRYLIKTRGQQVTLSCSPISGHRSVSWYQQTPGQGLQFLFEYFSETQRNKGNFPGRFSGRQFSNSRSEMNVSTLELGDSALYLCASRGQAGQETQYFGPGTRLLVL.

This rearrangement joins TRBV12-5 to TRBJ2-5; tentatively, D is TRBD1 or TRBD2 (5 bases each). The CDR3 consists of 14 residues. The V end lost 1 base, the J end lost 2 bases, and 8 bases lay between the germline ends. Germline values: CDR1 LGHNT, CDR2 FRNRAP. The CDR3 here is CASGLAGLQETQYF. The DNA of the CDR3 is TGTGCTAGTGGTTTGGCGGGGCTTCAAGAGACCCAGTACTTC.

V gene TRBV30 combines with J gene TRBJ2-7; TRBD2 might be the D (5 bases). This CDR3 is built from 14 residues. The V gene's germline CDR1 is GTSNPN and CDR2 SVGIG (reference sequence). V lost 5 bases and J lost 7, with 21 bases in between. CDR3 coding DNA: TGTGCCTGGGGAGAGCTGGGCGCGCCGGGGGAGCAGTACTTC. Translation gives CAWGELGAPGEQYF.

The chain has TRBV10-3 and TRBJ1-1, with D possibly being TRBD1 (6 bases). V lost 2 bases and J 5 bases, leaving 18 bases between the germline ends. CDR3 length: 16 residues. Germline-derived CDR1 and CDR2 are ENHRY and SYGVKD. CDR3 DNA sequence: TGTGCCATCAGTGAGCCATGGGGGGGCCGAAGGACTGAAGCTTTCTTT. This encodes CAISEPWGGRRTEAFF.

This clone turned up a few times. J is TRBJ1-2 and V is TRBV7-9; TRBD1 aligns across 9 bases. V dropped 7 bases and J dropped 2; count of bases not matched to a gene: 8. The CDR3 covers 15 residues. From germline, CDR1 is SEHNR and CDR2 FQNEAQ (reference sequence). CDR3 sequence: CASTGTGQGNYGYTF. CDR3 in DNA: TGTGCCAGCACCGGGACCGGACAGGGGAACTATGGCTACACCTTC.